This record covers a single T cell receptor (beta chain). Its antigen is currently not known. There are no base qualities to consult, and no much larger clone falls within one base. The source of the sample is a study of blood T cell repertoires in COVID-19 (dated by TCRdb to between 2020 and 2021). About the investigation overall: Collaborator samples came from the United States, Italy and Spain and covered acute and convalescent phases of COVID-19. The prospective study material was composed of cDNA or gDNA derived from T cells, B-cell-depleted T cells, or PBMCs. Subjects who had been exposed to COVID-19, were actively infected with it, or had recovered from it provided the deeply sampled blood TCRbeta repertoires that made up the dataset. A freely available public database, intended as a resource for researchers studying the immune response to SARS-CoV-2, is where the repertoires were released. Samples came from the ongoing ImmuneRACE study (first 160 participants) plus 1,254 subjects from 6 global collaborators. A de-identified subject ID, COVID-19 status, age in years and sex were almost always included in the sample metadata. Where available, HLA class I and class II types were taken from metadata supplied by the sample provider and were not determined by assay-based typing. Study-wide findings and limitations: Clinical and demographic metadata were provided uncurated, with the amount varying by source and participant.

TCRbeta CDR3 regions were amplified from genomic DNA using the immunoSEQ Assay, a bias-controlled multiplex PCR. The authors' pipeline ran thus. The number of nucleated cells in each sample was estimated by amplification of reference gene primers within the assay. To quantify the absolute abundance of each unique TCRbeta CDR3 rearrangement, sequence reads were collapsed and filtered. Productive Simpson clonality was computed per sample as the square root of Simpson's diversity index over productive rearrangements. TCRdb's version of the immuneACCESS table is confined to in-frame rearrangements and falls short of the full clone set. An unresolved V gene accounts for under half of the shortfall where checked; the remainder is of unknown origin. V, J and clone size were drawn from that table, and D and trimming were deduced from the DNA. This sample holds 200,000 to 300,000 clones; approximately 80% were observed only once. The ten largest clones capture 3.4% of the sample.

The collaborating institutions used their own protocols to collect whole blood in K2EDTA tubes. Collaborator samples were shipped for TCRbeta analysis as frozen whole blood, isolated PBMCs, or DNA extracted from either sample type. This TCR derives from a woman aged 18-29 years with acute or convalescent COVID-19. The sequenced material came from peripheral blood.

The CDR3 sequence is CAWGTSGSRPYNEQFF. The sequence in DNA is TGTGCTTGGGGGACTAGCGGGAGTCGCCCCTACAATGAGCAGTTCTTC. Rearrangement joined TRBV12-5 to TRBJ2-1, with 14 middle bases fitting TRBD2. The germline V gene yields LGHNT for CDR1 and FRNRAP for CDR2. Germline trimming amounts to 11 bases on V and 2 bases on J, with 8 as the count of junction bases outside the gene matches. The CDR3 contains 16 residues, cysteine and phenylalanine counted. Of all the DNA, just the CDR3 is kept, 48 bases in frame from base 1.